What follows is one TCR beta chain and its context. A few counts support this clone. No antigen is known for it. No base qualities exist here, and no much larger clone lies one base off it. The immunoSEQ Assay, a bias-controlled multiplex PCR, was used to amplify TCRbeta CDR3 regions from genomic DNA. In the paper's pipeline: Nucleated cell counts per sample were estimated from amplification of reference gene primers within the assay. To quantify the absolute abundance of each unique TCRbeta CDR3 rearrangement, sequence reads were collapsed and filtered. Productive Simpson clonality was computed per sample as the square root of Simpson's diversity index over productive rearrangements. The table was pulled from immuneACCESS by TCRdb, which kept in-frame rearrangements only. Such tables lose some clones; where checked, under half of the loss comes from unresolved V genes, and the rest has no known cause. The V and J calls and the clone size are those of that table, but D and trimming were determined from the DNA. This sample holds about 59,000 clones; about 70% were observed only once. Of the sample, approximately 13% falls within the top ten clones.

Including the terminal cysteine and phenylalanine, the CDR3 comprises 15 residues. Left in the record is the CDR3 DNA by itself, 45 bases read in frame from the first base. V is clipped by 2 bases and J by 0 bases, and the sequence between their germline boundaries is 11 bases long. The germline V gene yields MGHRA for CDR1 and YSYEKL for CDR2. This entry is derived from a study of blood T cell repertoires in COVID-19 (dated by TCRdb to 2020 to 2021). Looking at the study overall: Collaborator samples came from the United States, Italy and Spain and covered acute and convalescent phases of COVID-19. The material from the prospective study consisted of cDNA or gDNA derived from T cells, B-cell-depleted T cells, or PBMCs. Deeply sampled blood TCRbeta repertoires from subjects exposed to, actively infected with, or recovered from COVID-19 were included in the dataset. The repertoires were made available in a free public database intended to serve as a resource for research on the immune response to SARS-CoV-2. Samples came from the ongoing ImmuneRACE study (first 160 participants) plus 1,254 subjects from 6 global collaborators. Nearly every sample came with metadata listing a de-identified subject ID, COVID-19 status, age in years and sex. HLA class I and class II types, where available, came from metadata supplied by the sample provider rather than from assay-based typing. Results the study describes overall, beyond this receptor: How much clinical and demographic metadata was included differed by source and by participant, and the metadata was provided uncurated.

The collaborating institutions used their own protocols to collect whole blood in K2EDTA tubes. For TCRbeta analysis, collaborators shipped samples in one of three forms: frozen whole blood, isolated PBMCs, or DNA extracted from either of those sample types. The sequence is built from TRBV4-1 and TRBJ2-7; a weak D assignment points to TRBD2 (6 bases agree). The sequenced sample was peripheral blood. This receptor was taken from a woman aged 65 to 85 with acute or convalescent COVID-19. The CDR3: CASSQSRGSSYEQYF. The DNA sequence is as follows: TGCGCCAGCAGCCAATCCCGGGGGAGCTCCTACGAGCAGTACTTC.